The entry below gives a single T cell receptor (beta chain) sequence along with its context. Its target is unknown. Trimming left V 4 bases short and J 8 bases short, with 24 bases between. CDR1 and CDR2 (germline): SGHRS, YFSETQ. The CDR3 runs to 17 residues. Sorted-subset replicate PCR reactions contained roughly 210 ng DNA, corresponding to approximately 30,000 T cell genomes. Assay used: immunoSEQ multiplex PCR; TCRdb lists only in-frame clones, some missing. The repertoire holds roughly 2,500,000 clones, with roughly 93% as singletons. These data originate in a study of shared clonotypes between healthy human individuals. Study-wide results and limits: A limitation of the genetic and exposure-history diversity represented arose from few donors.

This receptor was obtained from a man aged 18-30 years in good health. Some clones in this sample may be carry-over from other donors' samples. The chain couples TRBV5-1 to TRBJ1-4, with a weak D call TRBD1 (6 bases). Sequenced: naive CD4+ T cells from PBMCs. The subset is: CD45RA+ positively selected. The CDR3 DNA reads TGCGCCAGCAGCCCGGTCGGGGGGCCGACTTATAGCGAAAAACTGTTTTTT. The encoded protein is CASSPVGGPTYSEKLFF.